Below, one TCR beta chain is given with its context. Its antigen is still unknown. TCRdb's copy holds only in-frame clones and misses some; the assay was immunoSEQ multiplex PCR. Counted here are just over 45,000 clones, 55% to 80% occurring once; the ten biggest clones make up around 13%. The data were obtained in a study of cytotoxic CD8 clonotypes in ibrutinib-treated CLL. Looking at the study overall: Following treatment for a median 12 months, range 6 to 36, response samples were then taken. Study findings and constraints: Before falling back toward baseline at progression, clonality had risen at the time of ibrutinib response.

Germline V gene data show CDR1 as SGHVS and CDR2 as FQNEAQ. There are 15 residues in the CDR3. V dropped 1 base and J dropped 4 bases, with 11 bases sitting between them. This TCR was recovered from a human donor with chronic lymphocytic leukemia. Sequencing was performed on PBMCs, taken after 12 months of ibrutinib treatment. The rearrangement links TRBV7-8 to TRBJ1-5, with D unresolved. The chain's CDR3 is CASSLEEGRNQPQHF. CDR3 coding DNA: TGTGCCAGCAGCTTAGAAGAGGGCAGAAATCAGCCCCAGCATTTT.